The T cell receptor beta chain described here comes from a study of blood T cell repertoires in COVID-19. There are 16 residues in the CDR3. CDR1 SNHLY and CDR2 FYNNEI come from the germline V gene. J was trimmed by 0 bases and V by 4 bases; bases with no gene match: 7. Sequencing was performed with immunoSEQ multiplex PCR; in TCRdb, only in-frame clones are kept and a portion is missing. The sample has a few hundred thousand clones, 70% to 90% seen once. Sequenced: peripheral blood. The receptor was derived from a man in his 60s who had recovered from COVID-19. The chain employs TRBV2 and TRBJ2-3; 7 bases line up with TRBD1. CDR3 bases: TGTGCCAGCAGTGCGTTTCAGGGGGTTAGCACAGATACGCAGTATTTT. Protein sequence: CASSAFQGVSTDTQYF.